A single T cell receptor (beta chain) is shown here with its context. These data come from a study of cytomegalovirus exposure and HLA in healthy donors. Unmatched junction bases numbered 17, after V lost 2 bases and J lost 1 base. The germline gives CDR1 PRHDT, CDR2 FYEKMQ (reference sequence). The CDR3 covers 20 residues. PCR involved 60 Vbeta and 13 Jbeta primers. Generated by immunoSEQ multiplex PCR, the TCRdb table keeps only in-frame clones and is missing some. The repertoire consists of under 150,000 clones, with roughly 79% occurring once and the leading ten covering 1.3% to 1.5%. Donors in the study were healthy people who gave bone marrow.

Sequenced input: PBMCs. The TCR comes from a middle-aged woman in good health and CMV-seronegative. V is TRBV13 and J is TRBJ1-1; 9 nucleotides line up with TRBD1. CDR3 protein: CASSLFSLLGTGTSNTEAFF. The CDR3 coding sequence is TGTGCCAGCAGCTTATTTAGTTTATTGGGGACAGGGACATCGAACACTGAAGCTTTCTTT.